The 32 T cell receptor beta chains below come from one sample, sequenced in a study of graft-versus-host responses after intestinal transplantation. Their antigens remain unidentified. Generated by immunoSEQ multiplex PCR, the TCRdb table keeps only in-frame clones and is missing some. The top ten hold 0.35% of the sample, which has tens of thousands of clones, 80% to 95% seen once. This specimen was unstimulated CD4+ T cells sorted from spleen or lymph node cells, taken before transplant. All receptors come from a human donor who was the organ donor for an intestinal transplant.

This chain's CDR3 is CASSPGLAGPPDTQYF. The CDR3 DNA follows: TGTGCCAGCAGCCCGGGACTAGCGGGACCTCCGGATACGCAGTATTTT. The chain joins TRBV7-6 to TRBJ2-3; 13 bases map to TRBD2. Germline lookup yields CDR1 SGHVS and CDR2 FNYEAQ. CDR3 length equals 16 residues. Germline trimming cut 5 bases from V and 6 bases from J; bases unmatched to any gene: 8. Using reference TRBV7-6 and TRBJ2-3 for the parts outside the CDR3, the full variable domain is GAGVSQSPRYKVTKRGQDVALRCDPISGHVSLYWYRQALGQGPEFLTYFNYEAQQDKSGLPNDRFSAERPEGSISTLTIQRTEQRDSAMYRCASSPGLAGPPDTQYFGPGTRLTVL.

The CDR3 protein is CAWSTETSGREQYF. In DNA form, the CDR3 reads TGTGCCTGGAGTACGGAAACTAGCGGGAGGGAGCAGTACTTC. The chain couples TRBV30 to TRBJ2-7; 12 bases are a match to TRBD2. The CDR3 totals 14 residues. Germline V gene data show CDR1 as GTSNPN and CDR2 as SVGIG (reference sequence). Losses at the gene ends were 2 bases for V and 7 bases for J; bases not matched to a gene: 6.

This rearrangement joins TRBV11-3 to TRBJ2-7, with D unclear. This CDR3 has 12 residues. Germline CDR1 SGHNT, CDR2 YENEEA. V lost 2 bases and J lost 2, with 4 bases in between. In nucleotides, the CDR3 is TGTGCCAGCAGCTTACAAACCTACGAGCAGTACTTC. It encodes CASSLQTYEQYF.

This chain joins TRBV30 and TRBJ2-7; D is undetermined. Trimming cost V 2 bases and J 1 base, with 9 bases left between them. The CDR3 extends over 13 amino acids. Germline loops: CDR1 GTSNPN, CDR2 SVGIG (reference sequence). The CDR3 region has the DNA TGTGCCTGGAGTATCACACTATCCTACGAGCAGTACTTC. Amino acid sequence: CAWSITLSYEQYF.

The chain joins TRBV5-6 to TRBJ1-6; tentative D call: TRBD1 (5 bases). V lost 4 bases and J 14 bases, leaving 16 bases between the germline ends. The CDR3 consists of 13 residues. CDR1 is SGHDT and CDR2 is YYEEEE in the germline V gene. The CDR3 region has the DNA TGTGCCAGCAGCAGGGAGGGACGTCCAACCCTCCACTTT. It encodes CASSREGRPTLHF.

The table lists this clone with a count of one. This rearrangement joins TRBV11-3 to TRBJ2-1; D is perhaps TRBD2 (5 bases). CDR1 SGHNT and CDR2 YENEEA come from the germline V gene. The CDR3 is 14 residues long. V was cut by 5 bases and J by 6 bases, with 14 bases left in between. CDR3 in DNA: TGTGCCAGCAGCCGGGCTTGGGAGAGCAATGAGCAGTTCTTC. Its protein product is CASSRAWESNEQFF.

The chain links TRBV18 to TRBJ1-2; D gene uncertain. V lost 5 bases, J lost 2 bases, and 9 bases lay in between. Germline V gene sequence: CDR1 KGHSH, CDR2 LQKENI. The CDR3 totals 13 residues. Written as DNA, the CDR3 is TGTGCCAGCTCAAGGTCGGGAAACTATGGCTACACCTTC. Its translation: CASSRSGNYGYTF.

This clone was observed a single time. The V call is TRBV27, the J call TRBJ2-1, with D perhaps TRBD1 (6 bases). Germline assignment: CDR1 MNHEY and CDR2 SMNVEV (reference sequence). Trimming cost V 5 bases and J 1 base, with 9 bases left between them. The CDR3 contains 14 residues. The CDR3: CASSRQGSYNEQFF. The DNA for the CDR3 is TGTGCCAGCAGTAGGCAGGGGTCCTACAATGAGCAGTTCTTC.

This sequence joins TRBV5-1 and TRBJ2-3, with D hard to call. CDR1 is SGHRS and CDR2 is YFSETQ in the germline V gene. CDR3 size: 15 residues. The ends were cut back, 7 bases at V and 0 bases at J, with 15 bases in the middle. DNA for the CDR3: TGCGCCAGCTCATCGAGTCAATCTAGCACAGATACGCAGTATTTT. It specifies CASSSSQSSTDTQYF.

The chain's CDR3 is CASSLDRGLGYTF. CDR3 nucleotide sequence: TGTGCCAGCAGCTTGGACAGGGGGCTTGGCTACACCTTC. V usage is TRBV7-9 and J usage is TRBJ1-2; 11 bases fit TRBD1. Germline trimming cut 3 bases from V and 7 bases from J; bases unmatched to any gene: 1. Germline V lookup: CDR1 SEHNR, CDR2 FQNEAQ (reference sequence). This CDR3 spans 13 amino acids.

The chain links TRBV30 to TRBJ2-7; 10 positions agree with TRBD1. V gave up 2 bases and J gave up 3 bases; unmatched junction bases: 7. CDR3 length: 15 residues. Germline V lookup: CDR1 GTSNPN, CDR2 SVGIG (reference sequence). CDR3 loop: CAWSRDRGDFYEQYF. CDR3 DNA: TGTGCCTGGAGTCGGGACAGGGGAGATTTCTACGAGCAGTACTTC. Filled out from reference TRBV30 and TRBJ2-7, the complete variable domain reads SQTIHQWPATLVQPVGSPLSLECTVEGTSNPNLYWYRQAAGRGLQLLFYSVGIGQISSEVPQNLSASRPQDRQFILSSKKLLLSDSGFYLCAWSRDRGDFYEQYFGPGTRLTVT.

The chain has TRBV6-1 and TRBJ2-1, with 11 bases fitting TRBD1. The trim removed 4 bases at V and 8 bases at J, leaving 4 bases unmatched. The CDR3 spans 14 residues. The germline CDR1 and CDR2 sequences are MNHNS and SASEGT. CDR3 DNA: TGTGCCAGCAGTGTGGACAGGGGGCCCTATGAGCAGTTCTTC. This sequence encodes CASSVDRGPYEQFF.

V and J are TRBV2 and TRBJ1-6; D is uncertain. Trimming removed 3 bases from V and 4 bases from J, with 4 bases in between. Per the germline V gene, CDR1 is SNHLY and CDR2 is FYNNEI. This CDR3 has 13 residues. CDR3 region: CASSDYYNSPLHF. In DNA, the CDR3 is TGTGCCAGCAGTGACTATTATAATTCACCCCTCCACTTT. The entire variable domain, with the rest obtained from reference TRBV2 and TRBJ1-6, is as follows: EPEVTQTPSHQVTQMGQEVILRCVPISNHLYFYWYRQILGQKVEFLVSFYNNEISEKSEIFDDQFSVERPDGSNFTLKIRSTKLEDSAMYFCASSDYYNSPLHFGNGTRLTVT.

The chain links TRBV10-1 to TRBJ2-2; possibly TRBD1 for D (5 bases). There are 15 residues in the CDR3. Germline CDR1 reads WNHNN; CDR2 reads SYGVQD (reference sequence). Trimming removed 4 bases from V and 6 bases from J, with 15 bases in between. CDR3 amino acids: CASSVDNVGSGELFF. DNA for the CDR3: TGCGCCAGCAGTGTGGACAACGTCGGTTCCGGGGAGCTGTTTTTT.

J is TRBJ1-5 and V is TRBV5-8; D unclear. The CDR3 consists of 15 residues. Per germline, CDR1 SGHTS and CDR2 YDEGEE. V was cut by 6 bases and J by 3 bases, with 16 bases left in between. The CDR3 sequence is CASIDEYNANQPQHF. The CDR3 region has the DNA TGTGCCAGCATCGATGAATACAACGCCAATCAGCCCCAGCATTTT.

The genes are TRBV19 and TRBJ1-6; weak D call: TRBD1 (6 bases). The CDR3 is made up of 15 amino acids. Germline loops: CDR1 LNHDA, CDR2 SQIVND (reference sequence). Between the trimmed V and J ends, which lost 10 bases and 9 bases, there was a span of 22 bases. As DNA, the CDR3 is TGTGCCATCACCCGGCGCGGACAGCTGGTTTCACCCCTCCACTTT. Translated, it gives CAITRRGQLVSPLHF.

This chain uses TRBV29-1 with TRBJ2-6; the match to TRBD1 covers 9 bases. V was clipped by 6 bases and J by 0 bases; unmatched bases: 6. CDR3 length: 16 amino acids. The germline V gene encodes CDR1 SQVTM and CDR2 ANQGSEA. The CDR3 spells CSVEGQGTSGANVLTF. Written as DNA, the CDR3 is TGCAGCGTGGAGGGACAGGGAACCTCTGGGGCCAACGTCCTGACTTTC.

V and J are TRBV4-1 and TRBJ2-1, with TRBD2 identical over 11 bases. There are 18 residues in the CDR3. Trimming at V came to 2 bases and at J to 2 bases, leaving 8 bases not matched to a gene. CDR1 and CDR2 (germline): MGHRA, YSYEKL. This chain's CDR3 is CASSQHPRTSGPYNEQFF. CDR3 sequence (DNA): TGCGCCAGCAGCCAACACCCCCGGACTAGCGGGCCCTACAATGAGCAGTTCTTC.

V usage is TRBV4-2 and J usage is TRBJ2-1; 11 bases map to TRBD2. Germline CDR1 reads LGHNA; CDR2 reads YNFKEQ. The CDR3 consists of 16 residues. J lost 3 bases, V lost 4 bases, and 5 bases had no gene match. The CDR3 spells CASSRAGLAVYNEQFF. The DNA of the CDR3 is TGTGCCAGCAGCCGAGCGGGACTAGCGGTCTACAATGAGCAGTTCTTC.

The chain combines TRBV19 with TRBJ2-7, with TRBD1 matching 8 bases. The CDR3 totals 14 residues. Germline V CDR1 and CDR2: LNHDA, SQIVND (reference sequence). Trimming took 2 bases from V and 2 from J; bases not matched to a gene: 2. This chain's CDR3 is CASSIQGAAYEQYF. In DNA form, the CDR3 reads TGTGCCAGTAGTATACAGGGGGCGGCCTACGAGCAGTACTTC. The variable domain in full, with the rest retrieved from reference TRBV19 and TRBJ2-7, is DGGITQSPKYLFRKEGQNVTLSCEQNLNHDAMYWYRQDPGQGLRLIYYSQIVNDFQKGDIAEGYSVSREKKESFPLTVTSAQKNPTAFYLCASSIQGAAYEQYFGPGTRLTVT.

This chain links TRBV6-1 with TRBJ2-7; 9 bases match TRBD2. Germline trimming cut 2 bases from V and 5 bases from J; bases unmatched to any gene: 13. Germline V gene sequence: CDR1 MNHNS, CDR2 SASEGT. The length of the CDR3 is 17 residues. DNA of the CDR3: TGTGCCAGCAGTGAAATCTTCTGGGCTAGCGGGGTACACGAGCAGTACTTC. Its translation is CASSEIFWASGVHEQYF.

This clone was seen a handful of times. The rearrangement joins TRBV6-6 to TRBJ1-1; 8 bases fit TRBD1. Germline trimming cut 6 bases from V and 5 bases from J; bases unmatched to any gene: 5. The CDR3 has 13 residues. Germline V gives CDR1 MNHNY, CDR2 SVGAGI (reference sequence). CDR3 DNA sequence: TGTGCCAGCAGGGGACAGGATCGAACTGAAGCTTTCTTT. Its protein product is CASRGQDRTEAFF.

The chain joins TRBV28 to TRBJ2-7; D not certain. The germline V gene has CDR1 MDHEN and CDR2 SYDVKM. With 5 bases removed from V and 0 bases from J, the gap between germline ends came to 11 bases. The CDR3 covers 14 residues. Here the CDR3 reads CASSPHPSSYEQYF. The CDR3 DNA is TGTGCCAGCAGTCCCCATCCGAGCTCCTACGAGCAGTACTTC.

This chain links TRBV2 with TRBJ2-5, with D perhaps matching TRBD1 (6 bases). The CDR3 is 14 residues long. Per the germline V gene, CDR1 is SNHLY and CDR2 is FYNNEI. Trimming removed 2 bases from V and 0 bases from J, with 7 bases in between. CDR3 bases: TGTGCCAGCAGTGAATGGACAGACCAAGAGACCCAGTACTTC. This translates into CASSEWTDQETQYF.

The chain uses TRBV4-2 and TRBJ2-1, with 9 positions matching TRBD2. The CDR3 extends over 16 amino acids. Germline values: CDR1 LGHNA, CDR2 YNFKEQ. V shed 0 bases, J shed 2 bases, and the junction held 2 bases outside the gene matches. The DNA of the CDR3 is TGTGCCAGCAGCCAAGAGACTAGCGGACCCTACAATGAGCAGTTCTTC. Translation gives CASSQETSGPYNEQFF.

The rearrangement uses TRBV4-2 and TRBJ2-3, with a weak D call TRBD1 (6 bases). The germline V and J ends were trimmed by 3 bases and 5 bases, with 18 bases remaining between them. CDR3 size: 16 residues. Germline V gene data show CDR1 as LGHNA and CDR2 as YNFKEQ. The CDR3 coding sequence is TGTGCCAGCAGCCACACGGACAGCCGACGGGTAGATACGCAGTATTTT. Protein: CASSHTDSRRVDTQYF.

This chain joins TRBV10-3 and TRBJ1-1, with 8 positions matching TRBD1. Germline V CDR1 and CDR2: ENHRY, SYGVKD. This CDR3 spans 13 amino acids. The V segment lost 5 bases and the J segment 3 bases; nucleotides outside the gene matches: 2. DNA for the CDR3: TGTGCCATCAGTAAGACAGGGGACACTGAAGCTTTCTTT. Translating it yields CAISKTGDTEAFF.

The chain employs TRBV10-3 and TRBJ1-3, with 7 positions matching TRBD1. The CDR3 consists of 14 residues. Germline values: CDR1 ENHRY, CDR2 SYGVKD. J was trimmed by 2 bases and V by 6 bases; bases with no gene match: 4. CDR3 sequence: CAISRQGPGNTIYF. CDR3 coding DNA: TGTGCCATCAGCAGACAGGGACCTGGAAACACCATATATTTT.

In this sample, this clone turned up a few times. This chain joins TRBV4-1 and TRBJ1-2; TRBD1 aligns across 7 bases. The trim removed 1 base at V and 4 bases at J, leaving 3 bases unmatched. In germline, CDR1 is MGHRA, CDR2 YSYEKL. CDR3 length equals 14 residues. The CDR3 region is CASSQVQGSYGYTF. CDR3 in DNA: TGCGCCAGCAGCCAAGTACAGGGGTCCTATGGCTACACCTTC.

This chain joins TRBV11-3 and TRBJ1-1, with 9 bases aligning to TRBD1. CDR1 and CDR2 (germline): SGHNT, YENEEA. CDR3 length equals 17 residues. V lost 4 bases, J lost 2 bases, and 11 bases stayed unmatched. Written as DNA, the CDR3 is TGTGCCAGCAGCTCGGGACAGGGAGAGCCCCTTAACACTGAAGCTTTCTTT. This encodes CASSSGQGEPLNTEAFF.

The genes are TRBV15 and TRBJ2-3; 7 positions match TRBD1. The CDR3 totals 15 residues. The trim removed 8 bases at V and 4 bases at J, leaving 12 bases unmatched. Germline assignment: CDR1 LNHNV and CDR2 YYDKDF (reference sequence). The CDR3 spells CATRNDRVRADTQYF. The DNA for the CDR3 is TGTGCCACCCGAAATGACAGGGTGCGGGCAGATACGCAGTATTTT.

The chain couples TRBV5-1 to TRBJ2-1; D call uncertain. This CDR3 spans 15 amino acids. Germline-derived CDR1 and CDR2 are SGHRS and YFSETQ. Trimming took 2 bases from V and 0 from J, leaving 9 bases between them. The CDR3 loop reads CASSFLTGSYNEQFF. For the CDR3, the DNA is TGCGCCAGCAGCTTCCTTACGGGCTCCTACAATGAGCAGTTCTTC.